This TCR beta chain was captured by sequencing in a study of T cell changes during pregnancy in multiple sclerosis (dated by TCRdb to between 2018 and 2021). For context, the study as a whole: The study looked at changes in the T cell repertoire across pregnancy in women with multiple sclerosis.

To prepare the library, the immunoSEQ multiplex PCR assay was applied. The clones in this table, taken by TCRdb from immuneACCESS, are in-frame only. Not every clone is retained; where verified, under half of the shortfall comes from an unresolved V gene, and the cause of the rest is unknown. Within this sample are 40,000 to 55,000 clones, with 85% to 95% of them counted one time only. 1% to 1.5% of the sample is in the top ten clones. With respect to this clone: The target of this receptor is not known. No clone much larger than this one lies a single base away; base qualities are absent.

CDR1 and CDR2 are drawn from the germline V gene (reference sequence): MNHEY, SMNVEV. V ends up 3 bases short and J 3 bases short, with an unmatched junction base count of 16. The CDR3 starts with the cysteine, ends with the phenylalanine, and has 19 residues. The entry retains the CDR3 DNA only, 57 bases that are in frame from base 1. Sequencing was carried out using peripheral blood. The sequence was obtained from a female donor with multiple sclerosis, enrolled in a pregnancy study. In this chain, TRBV27 is recombined with TRBJ2-2, with 7 central nucleotides matching TRBD1. The bases read TGTGCCAGCAGTTTCACATATCCCGCCCGGCAGGGGGACACCGGGGAGCTGTTTTTT. Its translation reads: CASSFTYPARQGDTGELFF.